The clone carrying this T cell receptor beta chain has at least ten counts. Germline loops: CDR1 SGHDT, CDR2 YYEEEE. V was pared by 2 bases and J by 2 bases, with 10 bases between. This CDR3 region has 15 residues. The data originate from a study of CD8 T cells in ankylosing spondylitis. TCRdb used MiXCR to reprocess the 5' RACE reads, holding one entry per CDR3 protein. The sample holds approximately 180,000 distinct CDR3 sequences, 15% to 20% seen once. Source material: blood, either unsorted or a sorted T cell fraction (not recorded which). The sequence was collected from a male donor between 10 and 30 years old with ankylosing spondylitis or in good health (not recorded which). The chain uses TRBV5-6 and TRBJ2-2, with D possibly matching TRBD2 (6 bases). The CDR3 coding sequence is TGTGCCAGCAGCTTCATAGCGGTTAACACCGGGGAGCTGTTTTTT. Its translation is CASSFIAVNTGELFF.